The table lists the clone carrying this TCR beta chain with many counts. CDR1 is MDHEN, CDR2 SYDVKM, per germline. J lost 3 bases, V lost 6 bases, and 5 bases had no gene match. The CDR3 runs 14 residues. Exclusion criteria comprised uncontrolled infection, other autoimmune disease, pregnancy or lactation. This specimen comes from a study of T cells in Graves' hyperthyroidism and ophthalmopathy. TCR beta CDR3 sequences were amplified from RNA transcripts. HTBI primers were employed in a first-round RT-PCR of the TCR CDR3. TCRdb analysed the multiplex PCR reads with MiXCR anew, one entry per CDR3 protein. The sample has under 250,000 distinct CDR3 sequences, approximately 25% seen once.

What was sequenced was blood. The chain links TRBV28 to TRBJ2-7; 10 bases fit TRBD2. The sequence was collected from a woman in her thirties or forties with Graves' ophthalmopathy. The CDR3 bases are TGTGCCAGCAGGAGCAGCGGGAGGGTCTACGAGCAGTACTTC. Its protein product is CASRSSGRVYEQYF.